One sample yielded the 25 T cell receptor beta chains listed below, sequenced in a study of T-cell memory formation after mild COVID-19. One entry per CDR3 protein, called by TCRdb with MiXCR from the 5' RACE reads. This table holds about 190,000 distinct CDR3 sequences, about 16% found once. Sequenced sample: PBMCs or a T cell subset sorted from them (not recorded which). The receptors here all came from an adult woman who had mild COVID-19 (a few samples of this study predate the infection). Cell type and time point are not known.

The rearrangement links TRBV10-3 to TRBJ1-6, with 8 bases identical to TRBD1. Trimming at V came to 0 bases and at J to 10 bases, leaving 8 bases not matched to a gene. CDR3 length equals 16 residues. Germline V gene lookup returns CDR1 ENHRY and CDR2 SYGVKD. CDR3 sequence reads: CAISESAGGGRSPLHF. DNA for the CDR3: TGTGCCATCAGTGAGTCGGCAGGGGGCGGACGATCACCCCTCCACTTT.

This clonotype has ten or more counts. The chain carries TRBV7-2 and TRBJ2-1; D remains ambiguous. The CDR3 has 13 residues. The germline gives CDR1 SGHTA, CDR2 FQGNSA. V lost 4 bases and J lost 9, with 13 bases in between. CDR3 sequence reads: CASSSREVVEQFF. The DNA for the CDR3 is TGTGCCAGCAGCTCCCGTGAGGTTGTTGAGCAGTTCTTC.

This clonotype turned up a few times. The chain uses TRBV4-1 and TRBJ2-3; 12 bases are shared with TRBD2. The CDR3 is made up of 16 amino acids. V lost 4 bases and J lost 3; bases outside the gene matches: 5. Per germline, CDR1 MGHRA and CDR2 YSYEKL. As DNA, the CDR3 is TGCGCCAGCAGCCTCCGGACTAGCGGGGTAACAGATACGCAGTATTTT. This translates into CASSLRTSGVTDTQYF.

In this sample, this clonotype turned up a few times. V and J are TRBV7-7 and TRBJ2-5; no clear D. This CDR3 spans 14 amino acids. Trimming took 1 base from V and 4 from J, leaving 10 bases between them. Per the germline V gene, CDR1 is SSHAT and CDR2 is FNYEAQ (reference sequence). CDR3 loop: CASSLEVFSETQYF. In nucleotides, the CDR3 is TGTGCCAGCAGCTTAGAGGTGTTTTCAGAGACCCAGTACTTC.

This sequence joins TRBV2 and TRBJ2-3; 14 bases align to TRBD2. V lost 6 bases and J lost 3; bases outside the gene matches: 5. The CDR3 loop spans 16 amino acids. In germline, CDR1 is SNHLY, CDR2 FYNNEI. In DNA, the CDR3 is TGTGCCAGCAGCCTGACTAGCGGGAGGGCGACAGATACGCAGTATTTT. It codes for CASSLTSGRATDTQYF.

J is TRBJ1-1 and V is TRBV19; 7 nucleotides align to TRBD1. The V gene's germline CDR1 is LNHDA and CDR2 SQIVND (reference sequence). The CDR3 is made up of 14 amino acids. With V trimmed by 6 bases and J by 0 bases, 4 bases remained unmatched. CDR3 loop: CASRDRALNTEAFF. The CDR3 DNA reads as TGTGCCAGTAGAGACAGGGCCCTGAACACTGAAGCTTTCTTT.

CDR3 region: CSAEGQGTDTQYF. CDR3 sequence (DNA): TGCAGCGCCGAGGGACAGGGAACAGATACGCAGTATTTT. The rearrangement links TRBV29-1 to TRBJ2-3; 9 bases match TRBD1. Germline CDR1 SQVTM, CDR2 ANQGSEA. The CDR3 is made up of 13 amino acids. With 7 bases clipped from V and 3 bases from J, the junction kept 5 bases outside the gene matches.

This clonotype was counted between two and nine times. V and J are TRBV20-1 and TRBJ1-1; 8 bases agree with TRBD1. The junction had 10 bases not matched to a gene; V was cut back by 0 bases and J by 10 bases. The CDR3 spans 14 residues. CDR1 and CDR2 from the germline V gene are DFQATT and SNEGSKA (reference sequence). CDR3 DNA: TGCAGTGCTAGAGATCGATCAGGGGGCGAGGCAGCTTTCTTT. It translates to CSARDRSGGEAAFF.

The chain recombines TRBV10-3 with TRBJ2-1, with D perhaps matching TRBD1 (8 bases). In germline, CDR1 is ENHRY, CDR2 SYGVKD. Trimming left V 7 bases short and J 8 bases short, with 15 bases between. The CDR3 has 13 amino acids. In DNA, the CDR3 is TGTGCCATCAAGGACAGGGAGGGGGATGAGCAGTTCTTC. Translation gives CAIKDREGDEQFF.

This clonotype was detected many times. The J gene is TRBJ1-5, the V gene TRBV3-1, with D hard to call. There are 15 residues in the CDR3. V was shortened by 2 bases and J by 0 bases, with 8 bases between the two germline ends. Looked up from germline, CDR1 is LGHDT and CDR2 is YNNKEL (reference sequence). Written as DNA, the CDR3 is TGTGCCAGCAGCCAATACGGCAGTAGCAATCAGCCCCAGCATTTT. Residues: CASSQYGSSNQPQHF.

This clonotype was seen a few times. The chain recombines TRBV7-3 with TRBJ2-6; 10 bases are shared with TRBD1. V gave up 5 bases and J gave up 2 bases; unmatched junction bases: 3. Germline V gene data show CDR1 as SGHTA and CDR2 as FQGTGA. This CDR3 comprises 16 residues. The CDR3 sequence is CASSVTGGAGANVLTF. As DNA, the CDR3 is TGTGCCAGCAGCGTGACAGGGGGCGCTGGGGCCAACGTCCTGACTTTC.

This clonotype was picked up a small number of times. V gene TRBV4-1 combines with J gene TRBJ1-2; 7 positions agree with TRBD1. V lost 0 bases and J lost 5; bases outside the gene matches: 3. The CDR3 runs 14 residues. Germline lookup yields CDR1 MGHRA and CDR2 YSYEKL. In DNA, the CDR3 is TGCGCCAGCAGCCAAGACTACAGGGGATATGGCTACACCTTC. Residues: CASSQDYRGYGYTF.

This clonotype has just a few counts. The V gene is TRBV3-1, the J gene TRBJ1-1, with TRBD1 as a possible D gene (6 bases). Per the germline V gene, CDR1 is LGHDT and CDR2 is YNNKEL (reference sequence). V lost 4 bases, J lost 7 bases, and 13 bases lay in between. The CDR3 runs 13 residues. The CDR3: CASSLGGASEAFF. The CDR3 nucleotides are TGTGCCAGCAGCCTGGGGGGGGCAAGTGAAGCTTTCTTT. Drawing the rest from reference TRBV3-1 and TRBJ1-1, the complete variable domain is DTAVSQTPKYLVTQMGNDKSIKCEQNLGHDTMYWYKQDSKKFLKIMFSYNNKELIINETVPNRFSPKSPDKAHLNLHINSLELGDSAVYFCASSLGGASEAFFGQGTRLTVV.

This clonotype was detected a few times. The CDR3 here is CSARGTDYSNQPQHF. The DNA of the CDR3 is TGCAGTGCTAGGGGGACAGACTATAGCAATCAGCCCCAGCATTTT. The chain joins TRBV20-1 to TRBJ1-5; 7 bases are a match to TRBD1. Trimming cost V 3 bases and J 0 bases; bases outside gene matches: 5. Germline V gene sequence: CDR1 DFQATT, CDR2 SNEGSKA (reference sequence). This CDR3 comprises 15 residues.

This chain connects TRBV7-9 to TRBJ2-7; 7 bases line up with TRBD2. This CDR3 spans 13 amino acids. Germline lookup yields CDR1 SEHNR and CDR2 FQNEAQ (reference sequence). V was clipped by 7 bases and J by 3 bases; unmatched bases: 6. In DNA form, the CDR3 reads TGTGCCAGCACCTTCCGGACTAGCTACGAGCAGTACTTC. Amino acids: CASTFRTSYEQYF.

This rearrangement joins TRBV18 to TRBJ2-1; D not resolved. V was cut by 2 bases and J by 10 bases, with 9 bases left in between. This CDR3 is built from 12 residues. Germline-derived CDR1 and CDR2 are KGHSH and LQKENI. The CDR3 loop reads CASSPGRGEQFF. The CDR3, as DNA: TGTGCCAGCTCACCAGGGCGAGGCGAGCAGTTCTTC.

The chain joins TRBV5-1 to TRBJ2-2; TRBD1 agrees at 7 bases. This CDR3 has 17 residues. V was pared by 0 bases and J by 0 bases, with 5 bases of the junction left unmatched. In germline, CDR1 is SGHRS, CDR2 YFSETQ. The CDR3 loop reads CASSLVTGAANTGELFF. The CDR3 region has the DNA TGCGCCAGCAGCTTGGTCACAGGGGCTGCGAACACCGGGGAGCTGTTTTTT.

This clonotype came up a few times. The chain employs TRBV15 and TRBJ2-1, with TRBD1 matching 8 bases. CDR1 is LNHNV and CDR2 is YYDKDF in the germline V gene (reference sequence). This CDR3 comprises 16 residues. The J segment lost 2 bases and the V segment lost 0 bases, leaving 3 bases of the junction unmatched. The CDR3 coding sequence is TGTGCCACCAGCAGAGAGACAGGGGTTCCCTACAATGAGCAGTTCTTC. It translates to CATSRETGVPYNEQFF.

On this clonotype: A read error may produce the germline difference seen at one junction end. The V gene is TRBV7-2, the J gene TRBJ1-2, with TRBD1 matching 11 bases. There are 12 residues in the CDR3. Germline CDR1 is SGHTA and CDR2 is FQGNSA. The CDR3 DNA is TGTGCCAGCAGCCCACGGACAGGGGGCTTCACCTTC. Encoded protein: CASSPRTGGFTF.

The chain's CDR3 is CASSLATSGRMGEQFF. The CDR3 DNA reads TGCGCCAGCAGCTTGGCGACTAGCGGGAGGATGGGTGAGCAGTTCTTC. The gene calls are TRBV5-1 and TRBJ2-1; 13 bases fit TRBD2. Losses at the gene ends were 0 bases for V and 9 bases for J; bases not matched to a gene: 6. The CDR3 is 16 residues long. Germline CDR1 SGHRS, CDR2 YFSETQ. The whole variable domain, remainder taken from reference TRBV5-1 and TRBJ2-1, is KAGVTQTPRYLIKTRGQQVTLSCSPISGHRSVSWYQQTPGQGLQFLFEYFSETQRNKGNFPGRFSGRQFSNSRSEMNVSTLELGDSALYLCASSLATSGRMGEQFFGPGTRLTVL.

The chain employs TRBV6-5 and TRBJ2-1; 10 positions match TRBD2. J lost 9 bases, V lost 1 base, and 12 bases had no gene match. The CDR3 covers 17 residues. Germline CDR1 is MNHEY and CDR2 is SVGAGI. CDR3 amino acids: CASSYYLVASGSSEQFF. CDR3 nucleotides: TGTGCCAGCAGTTACTATTTAGTAGCTAGCGGGAGCAGTGAGCAGTTCTTC.

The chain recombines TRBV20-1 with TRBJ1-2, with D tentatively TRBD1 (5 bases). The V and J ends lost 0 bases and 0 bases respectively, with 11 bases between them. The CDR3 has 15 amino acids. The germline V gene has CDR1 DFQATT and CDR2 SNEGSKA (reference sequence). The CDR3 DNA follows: TGCAGTGCTAGAGATCGGGACCGAGCTAACTATGGCTACACCTTC. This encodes CSARDRDRANYGYTF.

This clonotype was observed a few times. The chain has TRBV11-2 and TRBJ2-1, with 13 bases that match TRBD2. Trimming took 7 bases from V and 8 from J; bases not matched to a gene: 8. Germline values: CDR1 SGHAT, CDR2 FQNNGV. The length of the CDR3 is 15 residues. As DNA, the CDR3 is TGTGCCAGCACTTGGACTAGCGGGAGTTTGGATGAGCAGTTCTTC. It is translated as CASTWTSGSLDEQFF.

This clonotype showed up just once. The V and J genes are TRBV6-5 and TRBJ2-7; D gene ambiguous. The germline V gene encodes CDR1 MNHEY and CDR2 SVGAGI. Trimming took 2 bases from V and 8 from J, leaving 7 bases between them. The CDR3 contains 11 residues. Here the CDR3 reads CASSYGPQQYF. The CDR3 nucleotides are TGTGCCAGCAGTTACGGACCACAGCAGTACTTC.

The CDR3: CASSLLGSSYEQYF. The CDR3 DNA follows: TGTGCCAGCAGCTTGTTGGGCAGCTCCTACGAGCAGTACTTC. The genes are TRBV7-9 and TRBJ2-7, with no clear D. In germline, CDR1 is SEHNR, CDR2 FQNEAQ (reference sequence). The CDR3 totals 14 residues. V lost 3 bases to trimming and J lost 0 bases, with 9 bases between them.